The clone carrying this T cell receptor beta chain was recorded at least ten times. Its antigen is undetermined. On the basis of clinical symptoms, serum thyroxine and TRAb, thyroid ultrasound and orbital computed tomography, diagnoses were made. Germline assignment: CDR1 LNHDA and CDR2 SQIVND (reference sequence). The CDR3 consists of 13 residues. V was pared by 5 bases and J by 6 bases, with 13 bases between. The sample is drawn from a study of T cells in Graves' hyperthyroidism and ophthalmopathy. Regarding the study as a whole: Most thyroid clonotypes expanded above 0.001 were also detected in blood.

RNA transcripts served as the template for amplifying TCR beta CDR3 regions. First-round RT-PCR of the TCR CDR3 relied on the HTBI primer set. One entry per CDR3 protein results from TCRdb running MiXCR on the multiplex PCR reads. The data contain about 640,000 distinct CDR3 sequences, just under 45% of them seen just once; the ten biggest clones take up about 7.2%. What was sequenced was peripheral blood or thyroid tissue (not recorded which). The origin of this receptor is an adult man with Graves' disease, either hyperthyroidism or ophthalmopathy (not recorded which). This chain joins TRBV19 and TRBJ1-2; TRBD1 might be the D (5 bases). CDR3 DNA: TGTGCCAGTAGTCGCGTACAGGAGAATGGCTACACCTTC. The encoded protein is CASSRVQENGYTF.